This T cell receptor beta chain was recorded in a study of T cells in Graves' hyperthyroidism and ophthalmopathy. Study as a whole: Peripheral blood draws took place at initial diagnosis, ahead of any treatment.

This clonotype occurred many times. Germline loops: CDR1 SGHVS, CDR2 FQNEAQ. The CDR3 is 13 residues long. V was shortened by 1 base and J by 9 bases, with 10 bases between the two germline ends. The source material, RNA transcripts, was used to amplify TCR beta CDR3 regions. The HTBI set primed first-round TCR CDR3 RT-PCR. TCRdb re-analysed the multiplex PCR reads in MiXCR, keeping a single row per CDR3 protein. Of 650,000 to 750,000 distinct CDR3 sequences listed, about 15% are singletons. Uncontrolled infection, other autoimmune disease, pregnancy or lactation led to exclusion. The V call is TRBV7-8, the J call TRBJ2-1; D remains unclear. Sequencing used blood. This sequence was found in a woman aged 18-30 years with Graves' hyperthyroidism. The CDR3 DNA reads TGTGCCAGCAGCTTAGATCGGCGGAGTGAGCAGTTCTTC. It translates to CASSLDRRSEQFF.